Listed here are 23 T cell receptor beta chains from one sample, sequenced in a study of shared clonotypes between healthy human individuals. Generated by immunoSEQ multiplex PCR, the TCRdb table keeps only in-frame clones and is missing some. The repertoire consists of roughly 700,000 clones, with 74% occurring once and the leading ten covering over 1.5%. The sample was memory CD4+ T cells sorted from blood. Subset denoted: CD45RA-negative fraction. These receptors came from a young woman in good health.

The chain recombines TRBV27 with TRBJ1-1; the D is unclear. The germline CDR1 and CDR2 sequences are MNHEY and SMNVEV (reference sequence). With 0 bases removed from V and 0 bases from J, the gap between germline ends came to 5 bases. The CDR3 extends over 14 amino acids. CDR3 DNA sequence: TGTGCCAGCAGTTTATCGAATTTGAACACTGAAGCTTTCTTT. Protein product: CASSLSNLNTEAFF.

The rearrangement links TRBV5-1 to TRBJ1-2; 7 bases fit TRBD1. Germline values: CDR1 SGHRS, CDR2 YFSETQ. The CDR3 loop spans 14 amino acids. The J segment lost 0 bases and the V segment lost 3 bases, leaving 2 bases of the junction unmatched. DNA of the CDR3: TGCGCCAGCAGCTCGACAGGGCCTAACTATGGCTACACCTTC. It codes for CASSSTGPNYGYTF.

About this clone: Other DNA variants within this sample encode the same CDR3. The chain uses TRBV20-1 and TRBJ2-7, with D unresolved. CDR3 length: 9 amino acids. Germline lookup yields CDR1 DFQATT and CDR2 SNEGSKA (reference sequence). The germline V and J ends were trimmed by 6 bases and 3 bases, with 3 bases remaining between them. CDR3: CSANYEQYF. The CDR3 DNA reads as TGCAGTGCGAACTACGAGCAGTACTTC.

This chain connects TRBV5-1 to TRBJ2-1, with TRBD1 as a possible D gene (5 bases). The germline CDR1 and CDR2 sequences are SGHRS and YFSETQ. The length of the CDR3 is 14 residues. Between the trimmed V and J ends, which lost 0 bases and 9 bases, there was a span of 13 bases. CDR3: CASSLDHRMGEQFF. In DNA form, the CDR3 reads TGCGCCAGCAGCTTGGATCACAGGATGGGTGAGCAGTTCTTC.

The V gene is TRBV5-4, the J gene TRBJ2-7; D is tentatively TRBD1 or TRBD2 (5 bases each). The CDR3 extends over 16 amino acids. Trimming shortened V by 4 bases and J by 4 bases, and 21 bases separated the two germline ends. Germline CDR1 reads SGHNT; CDR2 reads YYREEE (reference sequence). DNA of the CDR3: TGTGCCAGCAGCAACAGTAGAACGGGGCCCACTTACGAGCAGTACTTC. Its translation: CASSNSRTGPTYEQYF.

The chain uses TRBV13 and TRBJ2-1; D not certain. This CDR3 spans 13 amino acids. Germline V gives CDR1 PRHDT, CDR2 FYEKMQ (reference sequence). The ends were cut back, 2 bases at V and 4 bases at J, with 6 bases in the middle. Written as DNA, the CDR3 is TGTGCCAGCAGCTTACGCGCTTACAATGAGCAGTTCTTC. It encodes CASSLRAYNEQFF.

The chain carries TRBV5-1 and TRBJ2-2, with unresolved D. V was cut by 4 bases and J by 10 bases, with 8 bases left in between. Germline assignment: CDR1 SGHRS and CDR2 YFSETQ. The CDR3 is made up of 11 amino acids. The CDR3 region is CASSLRTELFF. CDR3 bases: TGCGCCAGCAGCCTGAGGACGGAGCTGTTTTTT.

J is TRBJ2-1 and V is TRBV28; tentatively, D is TRBD2 (7 bases). CDR1 and CDR2 (germline): MDHEN, SYDVKM. The CDR3 has 16 amino acids. Trimming took 5 bases from V and 0 from J, leaving 14 bases between them. CDR3: CASSNWGGLSYNEQFF. CDR3 sequence (DNA): TGTGCCAGCAGTAACTGGGGGGGCCTCTCCTACAATGAGCAGTTCTTC.

This sequence joins TRBV29-1 and TRBJ1-2, with D maybe TRBD1 (5 bases). The CDR3 consists of 19 residues. CDR1 SQVTM and CDR2 ANQGSEA come from the germline V gene. Trimming stripped 0 bases from V and 0 bases from J, with 23 bases between. CDR3 region: CSVEDPADPPTGTNYGYTF. The CDR3 bases are TGCAGCGTTGAAGATCCCGCGGACCCCCCAACAGGAACTAACTATGGCTACACCTTC. Complete variable domain (other parts from reference TRBV29-1 and TRBJ1-2): SAVISQKPSRDICQRGTSLTIQCQVDSQVTMMFWYRQQPGQSLTLIATANQGSEATYESGFVIDKFPISRPNLTFSTLTVSNMSPEDSSIYLCSVEDPADPPTGTNYGYTFGSGTRLTVV.

V is TRBV14 and J is TRBJ2-2; 12 positions match TRBD1. The V gene's germline CDR1 is SGHDN and CDR2 FVKESK. The CDR3 runs to 15 residues. Trimming at V came to 4 bases and at J to 7 bases, leaving 4 bases not matched to a gene. The CDR3 DNA reads TGTGCCAGCAGCCCGGGACAGGGGGCCGTCGGGGAGCTGTTTTTT. Translating it yields CASSPGQGAVGELFF.

The chain uses TRBV19 and TRBJ1-1; D gene ambiguous. The V gene's germline CDR1 is LNHDA and CDR2 SQIVND (reference sequence). Trimming shortened V by 0 bases and J by 1 base, and 9 bases separated the two germline ends. The length of the CDR3 is 15 residues. The CDR3 region is CASSIERRSNTEAFF. The CDR3 DNA is TGTGCCAGTAGTATAGAAAGGAGATCGAACACTGAAGCTTTCTTT.

The chain carries TRBV7-2 and TRBJ2-7; D gene unclear. Germline V gives CDR1 SGHTA, CDR2 FQGNSA. This CDR3 has 13 residues. V was shortened by 1 base and J by 6 bases, with 10 bases between the two germline ends. CDR3 nucleotide sequence: TGTGCCAGCAGCTTAGGTTCGATCGGCGAGCAGTACTTC. Amino acids: CASSLGSIGEQYF.

This chain links TRBV4-1 with TRBJ2-2, with 9 bases aligning to TRBD2. V dropped 1 base and J dropped 0; count of bases not matched to a gene: 3. The CDR3 runs 17 residues. CDR1 MGHRA and CDR2 YSYEKL come from the germline V gene. The CDR3: CASSQAPSGTNTGELFF. CDR3 nucleotides: TGCGCCAGCAGCCAAGCTCCTAGCGGGACGAACACCGGGGAGCTGTTTTTT.

This chain uses TRBV5-1 with TRBJ2-2, with TRBD1 as a possible D gene (5 bases). CDR3 length: 14 residues. V was clipped by 7 bases and J by 3 bases, with 13 bases between them. Germline CDR1 and CDR2: SGHRS and YFSETQ. CDR3 coding DNA: TGCGCCAGCTGCCAGGGTTCCGACACCGGGGAGCTGTTTTTT. Translation gives CASCQGSDTGELFF.

V is TRBV11-3 and J is TRBJ2-3; 7 bases align to TRBD2. Per germline, CDR1 SGHNT and CDR2 YENEEA. Trimming took 4 bases from V and 4 from J; bases not matched to a gene: 11. CDR3 length equals 16 residues. For the CDR3, the DNA is TGTGCCAGCAGCTACACCGCGGGAGAGGGAGCAGATACGCAGTATTTT. This translates into CASSYTAGEGADTQYF.

This clone appeared a few times. The sample holds other DNA sequences that translate to the same CDR3. The V gene is TRBV9, the J gene TRBJ1-3, with D hard to call. Trimming shortened V by 0 bases and J by 7 bases, and 11 bases separated the two germline ends. The CDR3 is 14 amino acids. CDR1 and CDR2 (germline): SGDLS, YYNGEE. CDR3 amino acids: CASSVGLPGNTIYF. CDR3 coding DNA: TGTGCCAGCAGCGTAGGACTCCCCGGGAACACCATATATTTT. Using reference TRBV9 and TRBJ1-3 for the parts outside the CDR3, the full variable domain is DSGVTQTPKHLITATGQRVTLRCSPRSGDLSVYWYQQSLDQGLQFLIQYYNGEERAKGNILERFSAQQFPDLHSELNLSSLELGDSALYFCASSVGLPGNTIYFGEGSWLTVV.

Worth noting for this clone: Other DNA sequences in the sample encode the same CDR3. The chain has TRBV7-2 and TRBJ2-7, with D perhaps being TRBD1 or TRBD2 (5 bases each). With 8 bases removed from V and 1 base from J, the gap between germline ends came to 9 bases. The CDR3 has 12 amino acids. Germline V gene sequence: CDR1 SGHTA, CDR2 FQGNSA. The CDR3 loop is CASRGGSYEQYF. CDR3 sequence (DNA): TGTGCCAGCCGTGGGGGTTCCTACGAGCAGTACTTC.

The chain recombines TRBV25-1 with TRBJ1-3; perhaps TRBD1 as D (5 bases). There are 16 residues in the CDR3. Germline assignment: CDR1 MGHDK and CDR2 SYGVNS. V was shortened by 0 bases and J by 0 bases, with 9 bases between the two germline ends. The chain's CDR3 is CASSEYKGSSGNTIYF. CDR3 nucleotides: TGTGCCAGCAGTGAATATAAGGGGAGCTCTGGAAACACCATATATTTT.

The chain carries TRBV28 and TRBJ1-5, with D unclear. Germline V gives CDR1 MDHEN, CDR2 SYDVKM. The CDR3 runs to 12 residues. V gave up 6 bases and J gave up 9 bases, with 12 bases separating them. The CDR3 coding sequence is TGTGCCAGCAGGATCAACCTGAGGCCCCAGCATTTT. This encodes CASRINLRPQHF. Drawing the rest from reference TRBV28 and TRBJ1-5, the complete variable domain is DVKVTQSSRYLVKRTGEKVFLECVQDMDHENMFWYRQDPGLGLRLIYFSYDVKMKEKGDIPEGYSVSREKKERFSLILESASTNQTSMYLCASRINLRPQHFGDGTRLSIL.

With respect to this clone: With a far larger clone one base away, a read error is the likely cause. The chain employs TRBV14 and TRBJ2-7; D call uncertain. Germline V CDR1 and CDR2: SGHDN, FVKESK. The CDR3 length is 11 residues. V was trimmed by 1 base and J by 2 bases, leaving 0 bases between them. The CDR3 nucleotides read TGTGCCAGCAGCCAAGCCTACGAGCAGTACTTC. It specifies CASSQAYEQYF. The variable domain in full, completed from reference TRBV14 and TRBJ2-7, reads EAGVTQFPSHSVIEKGQTVTLRCDPISGHDNLYWYRRVMGKEIKFLLHFVKESKQDESGMPNNRFLAERTGGTYSTLKVQPAELEDSGVYFCASSQAYEQYFGPGTRLTVT.

This rearrangement joins TRBV11-2 to TRBJ2-7; 7 bases align to TRBD1. Germline CDR1 is SGHAT and CDR2 is FQNNGV. The CDR3 has 15 residues. J gave up 5 bases and V 1 base, and 8 bases lay outside the gene matches. The CDR3 nucleotides are TGTGCCAGCAGCTTAGGAACCAGGGGGATCGACGAGCAGTACTTC. Encoded protein: CASSLGTRGIDEQYF.

This clone was seen only once. The chain combines TRBV5-1 with TRBJ2-5; 9 nucleotides match TRBD1. The CDR3 is made up of 14 amino acids. V lost 3 bases and J lost 4; bases outside the gene matches: 4. In germline, CDR1 is SGHRS, CDR2 YFSETQ. DNA for the CDR3: TGCGCCAGCAGCTGGGACAGGGCGGGAGAGACCCAGTACTTC. Translated: CASSWDRAGETQYF.

The V and J genes are TRBV29-1 and TRBJ2-1, with D possibly matching TRBD1 (5 bases). Looked up from germline, CDR1 is SQVTM and CDR2 is ANQGSEA. V was cut by 5 bases and J by 5 bases, with 25 bases left in between. This CDR3 is built from 17 residues. CDR3 region: CSVLETHVSPGNNEQFF. The CDR3 nucleotides are TGCAGCGTTTTGGAGACTCATGTAAGCCCAGGGAACAATGAGCAGTTCTTC.